A selection of T cell receptor beta chains follows, all from one sample in a study of blood T cell repertoires in COVID-19. Generated by immunoSEQ multiplex PCR, the TCRdb table keeps only in-frame clones and is missing some. The sample consists of fewer than 300,000 clones, more than 80% of them appearing once. The material sequenced was peripheral blood. These TCRs come from a woman aged 50 to 60 with COVID-19, enrolled during active disease. CDR3s include the opening cysteine and the closing phenylalanine or tryptophan. The D gene is left open where the match is weak. Clone sizes are given selectively: once, few, many, or a class where the clone is expanded.

v_gene	abundance	j_gene	d_gene	CDR3nt	CDR3aa
TRBV10-1	-	TRBJ1-1	-	TGCGCCAGCAGTGAAGATGGGAGTACTGAAGCTTTCTTT	CASSEDGSTEAFF
TRBV5-4	-	TRBJ2-1	-	TGTGCCAGCAGCTCACAGGGCGTGGGTAACAATGAGCAGTTCTTC	CASSSQGVGNNEQFF
TRBV5-5	-	TRBJ1-2	-	TGTGCCAGCAGCTTATCTTCCCGGGGTTGGAATGGCTACACCTTC	CASSLSSRGWNGYTF
TRBV5-1	-	TRBJ1-1	-	TGCGCCAGCAGCTTGCCGGGATACACTGAAGCTTTCTTT	CASSLPGYTEAFF
TRBV11-2	-	TRBJ2-1	TRBD2	TGTGCCAGCAGCCGTAGCGGGAGGGCCCCGAATGAGCAGTTCTTC	CASSRSGRAPNEQFF
TRBV18	-	TRBJ2-1	TRBD1	TGTGCCAGCTCACCCGACAGGGGGCTAGGCAATGAGCAGTTCTTC	CASSPDRGLGNEQFF
TRBV5-1	-	TRBJ1-2	TRBD1	TGCGCCAGCAGCTTAGTACCGGGACAGGGGGCCGGGGGCTACACCTTC	CASSLVPGQGAGGYTF
TRBV19	-	TRBJ2-2	TRBD2	TGTGCCAGTAGTCCTCGGGAGGGCGCCACCGGGGAGCTGTTTTTT	CASSPREGATGELFF
TRBV4-3	-	TRBJ1-2	-	TGCGCCAGCAGCCAAGCGTCAGGGGCCATTAGAAGTGGGAATGGCTACACCTTC	CASSQASGAIRSGNGYTF
TRBV6-5	-	TRBJ2-2	TRBD2	TGTGCCAGCAGCAGACTAGCGGGAGACACCGGGGAGCTGTTTTTT	CASSRLAGDTGELFF
TRBV18	few	TRBJ2-5	-	TGTGCCAGCTCACCACAGACGGGACGGGGGGAGACCCAGTACTTC	CASSPQTGRGETQYF